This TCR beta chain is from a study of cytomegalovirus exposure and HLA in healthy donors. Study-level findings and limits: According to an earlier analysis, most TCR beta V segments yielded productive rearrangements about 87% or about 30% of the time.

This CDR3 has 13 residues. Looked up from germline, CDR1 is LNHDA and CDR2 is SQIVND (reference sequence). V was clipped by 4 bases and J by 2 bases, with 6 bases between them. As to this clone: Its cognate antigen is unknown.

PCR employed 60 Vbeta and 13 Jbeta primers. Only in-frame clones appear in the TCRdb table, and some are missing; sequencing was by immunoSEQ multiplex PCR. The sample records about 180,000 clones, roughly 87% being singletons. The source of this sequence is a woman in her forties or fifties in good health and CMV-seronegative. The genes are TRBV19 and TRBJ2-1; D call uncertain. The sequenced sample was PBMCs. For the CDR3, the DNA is TGTGCCAGTAGTACGAGTACCTACAATGAGCAGTTCTTC. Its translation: CASSTSTYNEQFF.